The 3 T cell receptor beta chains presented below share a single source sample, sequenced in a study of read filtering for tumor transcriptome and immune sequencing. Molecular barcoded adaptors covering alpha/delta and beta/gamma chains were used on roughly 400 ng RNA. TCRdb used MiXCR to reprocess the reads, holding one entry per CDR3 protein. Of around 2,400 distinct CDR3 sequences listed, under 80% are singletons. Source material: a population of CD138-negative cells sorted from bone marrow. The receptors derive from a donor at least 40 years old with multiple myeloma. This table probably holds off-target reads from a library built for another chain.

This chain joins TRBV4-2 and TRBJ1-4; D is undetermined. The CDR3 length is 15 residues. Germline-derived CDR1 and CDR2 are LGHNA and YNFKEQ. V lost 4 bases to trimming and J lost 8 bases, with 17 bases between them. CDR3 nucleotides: TGTGCCAGCAGCCGAGAGACCGCTTCAAGCGAAAAACTGTTTTTT. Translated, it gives CASSRETASSEKLFF.

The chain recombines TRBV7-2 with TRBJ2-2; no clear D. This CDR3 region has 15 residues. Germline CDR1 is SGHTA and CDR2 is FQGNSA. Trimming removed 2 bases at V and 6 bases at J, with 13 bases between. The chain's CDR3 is CASSLIRTPPGELFF. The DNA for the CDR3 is TGTGCCAGCAGCTTAATCAGAACTCCTCCCGGGGAGCTGTTTTTT.

CDR3 DNA: TGTGCCAGCAGTACAGGGGCTGGCAAAAACATTCAGTACTTC. Residues: CASSTGAGKNIQYF. The chain couples TRBV28 to TRBJ2-4, with 7 nucleotides matching TRBD1. The J segment lost 3 bases and the V segment lost 5 bases, leaving 4 bases of the junction unmatched. CDR3 length: 14 residues. CDR1 is MDHEN, CDR2 SYDVKM, per germline.